This T cell receptor beta chain was found in a study of early T cells in non-severe SARS-CoV-2 infection (dated by TCRdb to the early 2020s). Describing the broader study: Bulk RNA from unsorted whole blood was used for TCR sequencing, so alpha and beta chains could not be paired.

What the authors observed across the whole study: Matching against VDJdb was skewed toward anti-spike CD8 responses, likely underestimated virus-specific expansions, and missed private and CD4 specificities.

The library was built by means of 5' RACE. Instrument used: NextSeq 500. In the TCR library protocol, unique molecular identifiers were attached to individual cDNA molecules to correct for PCR bias and sequencing error. Sequencing covered both TCR alpha and beta chains, and within each sample the abundances of alpha and beta sequences were tightly co-correlated. The published analysis was carried out like this. Decombinator V4 was used to perform V gene, J gene and CDR3 annotation of TCR sequences. Expanded TCRs were defined as changing significantly between any two time points under a Poisson model with p below 0.0001. TCR abundances were normalised to the total number of TCRs sequenced per sample and were expressed as counts per million. MAIT TCRs were defined by TRAV1-2 paired with TRAJ12, TRAJ20 or TRAJ33, and iNKT TCRs by TRAV10 paired with TRAJ18. A search of VDJdb, accessed on 1 November 2021, was run for TCRs annotated to CMV, EBV and SARS-CoV-2, with TCRs annotated for multiple antigens excluded. TCRdb reran the public reads through fastp at Q25 and MiXCR, keeping productive beta chains. A single entry per CDR3 protein holds the most common genes and DNA from its merged rows. TCRdb's processing, not the authors', yielded these V and J calls. A total of about 110,000 distinct CDR3 sequences appear in this sample, 12% of them only once. Of the sample, 3% to 3.5% is held by the ten largest clones.

This clonotype was seen only a few times. The antigen this receptor binds is unknown. No clone much larger than this one lies a single base away; base qualities are absent. A case-control design nested within a healthcare worker cohort in London, UK, was used, with weekly nasopharyngeal swab PCR tests and blood sampling performed. Healthcare workers were enrolled in the week of the UK lockdown, from 23 to 31 March 2020, and were followed every week for up to roughly 15 weeks. V lost 1 base and J lost 2 bases; the stretch between them is 15 bases long. From its cysteine to its phenylalanine, the CDR3 spans 16 amino acids. The read is trimmed to its CDR3 DNA, 48 bases read in frame from base 1. Looking up the germline V gene (reference sequence) yields CDR1 LGHDT and CDR2 YNNKEL.

This receptor was taken from an adult who was a healthcare worker with PCR-confirmed SARS-CoV-2 infection or an uninfected control (not recorded which). The V gene is TRBV3-1 and the J gene is TRBJ2-7; tentative D gene TRBD1, with 5 bases matching. Sequencing was performed on whole blood. The CDR3 protein sequence reads: CASSQGAGKLAYEQYF. The nucleotide sequence is given as TGTGCCAGCAGCCAAGGGGCAGGGAAACTCGCCTACGAGCAGTACTTC.